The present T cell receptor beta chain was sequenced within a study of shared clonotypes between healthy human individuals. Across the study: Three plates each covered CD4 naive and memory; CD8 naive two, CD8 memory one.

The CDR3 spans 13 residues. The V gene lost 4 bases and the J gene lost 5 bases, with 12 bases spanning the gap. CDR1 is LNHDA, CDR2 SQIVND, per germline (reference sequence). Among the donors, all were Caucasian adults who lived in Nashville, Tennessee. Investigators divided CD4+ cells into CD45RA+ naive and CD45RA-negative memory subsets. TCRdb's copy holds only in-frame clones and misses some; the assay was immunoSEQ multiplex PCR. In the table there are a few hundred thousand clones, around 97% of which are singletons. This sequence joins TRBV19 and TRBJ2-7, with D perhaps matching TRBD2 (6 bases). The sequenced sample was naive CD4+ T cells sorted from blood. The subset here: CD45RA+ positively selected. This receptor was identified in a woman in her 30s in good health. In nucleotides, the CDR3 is TGTGCCAGTAGTAGGGGCCGCGGGGACGAGCAGTACTTC. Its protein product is CASSRGRGDEQYF.